Below, 28 T cell receptor beta chains from the same sample are listed, as sequenced in a study of blood T cell repertoires in COVID-19. Assay used: immunoSEQ multiplex PCR; TCRdb lists only in-frame clones, some missing. The sample yields 120,000 to 150,000 clones, roughly 85% seen once. The source material was peripheral blood. Every receptor here comes from a woman aged 60-75 years with COVID-19, enrolled during active disease.

The rearrangement joins TRBV7-3 to TRBJ2-1; D not certain. The CDR3 covers 13 residues. Germline V gene lookup returns CDR1 SGHTA and CDR2 FQGTGA. Between the trimmed V and J ends, which lost 5 bases and 3 bases, there was a span of 8 bases. This CDR3 reads CASSPPSYNEQFF. The CDR3 DNA is TGTGCCAGCAGCCCCCCGAGCTACAATGAGCAGTTCTTC.

This clone showed up just a few times. V and J are TRBV9 and TRBJ1-3; 7 positions match TRBD1. The germline V gene has CDR1 SGDLS and CDR2 YYNGEE. This CDR3 is 17 amino acids long. The V segment lost 3 bases and the J segment 0 bases; nucleotides outside the gene matches: 9. In DNA form, the CDR3 reads TGTGCCAGCAGCGCCCTGGGACAGTGGAGCTCTGGAAACACCATATATTTT. Amino acids: CASSALGQWSSGNTIYF. Combining the CDR3 with reference TRBV9 and TRBJ1-3 gives the whole variable domain DSGVTQTPKHLITATGQRVTLRCSPRSGDLSVYWYQQSLDQGLQFLIQYYNGEERAKGNILERFSAQQFPDLHSELNLSSLELGDSALYFCASSALGQWSSGNTIYFGEGSWLTVV.

The V and J genes are TRBV3-1 (or the pseudogene TRBV3-2) and TRBJ1-2; D possibly corresponds to TRBD1 (5 bases). Per germline, CDR1 LGHDT and CDR2 YNNKEL (reference sequence). V was shortened by 0 bases and J by 7 bases, with 15 bases between the two germline ends. The CDR3 is 15 amino acids. The CDR3 DNA reads as TGTGCCAGCAGCCAAGATCTAAGGGGCCCAATTGGCTACACCTTC. Translation: CASSQDLRGPIGYTF.

V usage is TRBV6-2 or TRBV6-3 and J usage is TRBJ2-7; D is uncertain. Per the germline V gene, CDR1 is MNHEY and CDR2 is SVGEGT. Between the trimmed V and J ends, which lost 4 bases and 2 bases, there was a span of 12 bases. The CDR3 runs to 14 residues. The CDR3 DNA follows: TGTGCCAGCAGTTCCTACAGTGCCCCCTACGAGCAGTACTTC. This encodes CASSSYSAPYEQYF.

The chain couples TRBV5-6 to TRBJ2-3, with TRBD1 matching 9 bases. In germline, CDR1 is SGHDT, CDR2 YYEEEE. The J segment lost 2 bases and the V segment lost 2 bases, leaving 3 bases of the junction unmatched. The CDR3 extends over 15 amino acids. This CDR3 is CASSFGTGNTDTQYF. The DNA for the CDR3 is TGTGCCAGCAGCTTCGGGACAGGGAACACAGATACGCAGTATTTT.

The chain joins TRBV5-5 to TRBJ1-2, with 9 bases matching TRBD1. V trimming: 0 bases; J trimming: 8 bases; junction bases outside the gene matches: 11. The CDR3 spans 16 residues. From germline, CDR1 is SGHKS and CDR2 YYEKEE (reference sequence). DNA of the CDR3: TGTGCCAGCAGCTTGGCCGCGGGGGACAGGGCCTGGGGCTACACCTTC. Protein sequence: CASSLAAGDRAWGYTF.

This clone was seen a single time. The rearrangement links TRBV7-9 to TRBJ2-7; a weak D match, TRBD1 (6 bases). Per the germline V gene, CDR1 is SEHNR and CDR2 is FQNEAQ (reference sequence). CDR3 length: 13 residues. Trimming pared 5 bases from V and 3 bases from J, leaving 11 bases between. CDR3 DNA sequence: TGTGCCAGCAGCCAGGACAGAATCTACGAGCAGTACTTC. Translation gives CASSQDRIYEQYF.

The genes are TRBV28 and TRBJ2-2; D uncertain. Per the germline V gene, CDR1 is MDHEN and CDR2 is SYDVKM. The CDR3 covers 14 residues. Between the trimmed V and J ends, which lost 6 bases and 2 bases, there was a span of 10 bases. The CDR3: CASRRPENTGELFF. The CDR3 DNA is TGTGCCAGCAGGCGTCCCGAAAACACCGGGGAGCTGTTTTTT.

The rearrangement links TRBV2 to TRBJ1-1; possibly TRBD1 for D (5 bases). The V end was cut by 1 base, the J end by 6 bases, with 15 bases between. Germline V gene lookup returns CDR1 SNHLY and CDR2 FYNNEI. This CDR3 contains 15 residues. CDR3 coding DNA: TGTGCCAGCAGTGAAGTGCAGGGATGGGTCCCTGAAGCTTTCTTT. This sequence encodes CASSEVQGWVPEAFF.

The CDR3 nucleotides read TGTGCCAGCATTGACAGGCGGGGGTTCTGGGATACGACCCATTATGAAGCTTTCTTT. Its protein product is CASIDRRGFWDTTHYEAFF. The chain combines TRBV5-6 with TRBJ1-1, with a tentative D call TRBD1 (6 bases). The CDR3 length is 19 residues. The V end lost 6 bases, the J end lost 7 bases, and 34 bases lay between the germline ends. Germline V gene sequence: CDR1 SGHDT, CDR2 YYEEEE.

CDR3 DNA: TGTGCCAGCAGAGGAGGGACAGTGAGGGAGCCCCAGCATTTT. Protein: CASRGGTVREPQHF. This chain connects TRBV6-5 to TRBJ1-5; 7 nucleotides match TRBD1. CDR3 length: 14 residues. The ends lost 6 bases at V and 8 bases at J; junction bases unmatched: 10. Per germline, CDR1 MNHEY and CDR2 SVGAGI.

The CDR3 here is CASSVRVESREQYF. The CDR3 DNA follows: TGTGCCAGCAGTGTCAGGGTGGAGAGTCGTGAGCAGTACTTC. This sequence joins TRBV2 and TRBJ2-7; maybe TRBD1 (5 bases). Trimming removed 4 bases at V and 7 bases at J, with 17 bases between. Per germline, CDR1 SNHLY and CDR2 FYNNEI. There are 14 residues in the CDR3.

This chain links TRBV30 with TRBJ1-5; D is possibly TRBD1 (5 bases). The V gene's germline CDR1 is GTSNPN and CDR2 SVGIG (reference sequence). CDR3 length: 15 residues. Trimming removed 2 bases at V and 0 bases at J, with 11 bases between. The CDR3 DNA reads TGTGCCTGGAGTTCCTTCGACAGTAGCAATCAGCCCCAGCATTTT. Amino acid sequence: CAWSSFDSSNQPQHF. Combining the CDR3 with reference TRBV30 and TRBJ1-5 gives the whole variable domain SQTIHQWPATLVQPVGSPLSLECTVEGTSNPNLYWYRQAAGRGLQLLFYSVGIGQISSEVPQNLSASRPQDRQFILSSKKLLLSDSGFYLCAWSSFDSSNQPQHFGDGTRLSIL.

J is TRBJ2-5 and V is TRBV3-1 (or the pseudogene TRBV3-2); D is unresolved. The CDR3 is 12 residues long. Germline V gene data show CDR1 as LGHDT and CDR2 as YNNKEL (reference sequence). V dropped 4 bases and J dropped 7 bases, with 10 bases sitting between them. DNA of the CDR3: TGTGCCAGCAGCCCGGCCCCAGGGACCCAGTACTTC. As protein: CASSPAPGTQYF.

This sequence joins TRBV20-1 and TRBJ1-5; D uncertain. Germline assignment: CDR1 DFQATT and CDR2 SNEGSKA (reference sequence). The CDR3 consists of 13 residues. The germline V and J ends were trimmed by 3 bases and 2 bases, with 8 bases remaining between them. The chain's CDR3 is CSASSRGNQPQHF. The CDR3 bases are TGCAGTGCTAGTTCGAGGGGCAATCAGCCCCAGCATTTT.

The J gene is TRBJ2-2, the V gene TRBV6-6; TRBD2 matches at 11 bases. The length of the CDR3 is 16 residues. The germline CDR1 and CDR2 sequences are MNHNY and SVGAGI (reference sequence). Unmatched junction bases numbered 5, after V lost 5 bases and J lost 3 bases. The CDR3 DNA is TGTGCCAGCAGTGCCCTAGCGGGGGGCTACACCGGGGAGCTGTTTTTT. It encodes CASSALAGGYTGELFF.

The chain is built from TRBV5-1 and TRBJ2-3; TRBD2 matches 11 bases. From germline, CDR1 is SGHRS and CDR2 YFSETQ. The CDR3 contains 16 residues. V lost 4 bases and J lost 3; bases outside the gene matches: 7. CDR3 loop: CASSPPLAGVTDTQYF. Here the CDR3 DNA reads TGCGCCAGCAGCCCCCCACTAGCGGGAGTGACAGATACGCAGTATTTT.

This chain links TRBV11-3 with TRBJ2-3; 8 nucleotides agree with TRBD1. J gave up 7 bases and V 1 base, and 4 bases lay outside the gene matches. Germline CDR1 reads SGHNT; CDR2 reads YENEEA. This CDR3 region has 14 residues. CDR3 nucleotides: TGTGCCAGCAGCTTAGCCGGACAGGGTAATACGCAGTATTTT. It encodes CASSLAGQGNTQYF.

The chain recombines TRBV5-6 with TRBJ2-7, with D tentatively TRBD1 (5 bases). V lost 0 bases to trimming and J lost 0 bases, with 7 bases between them. Germline V CDR1 and CDR2: SGHDT, YYEEEE. The length of the CDR3 is 14 residues. This chain's CDR3 is CASSLDRSSYEQYF. The CDR3 nucleotides are TGTGCCAGCAGCTTGGACAGGAGCTCCTACGAGCAGTACTTC.

The rearrangement uses TRBV5-1 and TRBJ1-2; D is undetermined. The CDR3 is 17 amino acids. The V end lost 1 base, the J end lost 1 base, and 17 bases lay between the germline ends. Looked up from germline, CDR1 is SGHRS and CDR2 is YFSETQ. Written as DNA, the CDR3 is TGCGCCAGCAGCTTGTTTGGCCCCGAGACATTTAACTATGGCTACACCTTC. This translates into CASSLFGPETFNYGYTF.

V usage is TRBV5-1 and J usage is TRBJ2-7, with 11 bases matching TRBD2. Trimming cost V 0 bases and J 3 bases; bases outside gene matches: 5. The CDR3 is 16 residues long. Per germline, CDR1 SGHRS and CDR2 YFSETQ. The CDR3 DNA follows: TGCGCCAGCAGCTTGGGACTAGCGGGGAGCATCTACGAGCAGTACTTC. Its translation: CASSLGLAGSIYEQYF.

The V call is TRBV28, the J call TRBJ2-5; 7 nucleotides match TRBD2. The CDR3 runs to 15 residues. Germline CDR1 is MDHEN and CDR2 is SYDVKM. J lost 2 bases, V lost 5 bases, and 8 bases had no gene match. The CDR3 sequence is CASSQLLANQETQYF. The DNA for the CDR3 is TGTGCCAGCAGTCAATTACTAGCGAATCAAGAGACCCAGTACTTC.

This chain connects TRBV5-1 to TRBJ1-2; D is unresolved. The CDR3 spans 14 residues. Looked up from germline, CDR1 is SGHRS and CDR2 is YFSETQ. V was cut by 0 bases and J by 7 bases, with 13 bases left in between. Written as DNA, the CDR3 is TGCGCCAGCAGCTTGGAAGGAGGTTACGCTGGCTACACCTTC. Amino acids: CASSLEGGYAGYTF.

J is TRBJ1-2 and V is TRBV5-1; D gene ambiguous. The CDR3 length is 15 residues. Deletions cut 0 bases from V and 2 bases from J, with 11 bases between. Germline CDR1 reads SGHRS; CDR2 reads YFSETQ. The CDR3 region is CASSLGAEQNYGYTF. In DNA, the CDR3 is TGCGCCAGCAGCTTGGGGGCAGAACAAAACTATGGCTACACCTTC.

The chain uses TRBV27 and TRBJ1-5; tentatively, D is TRBD1 (5 bases). With 9 bases removed from V and 3 bases from J, the gap between germline ends came to 12 bases. Germline loops: CDR1 MNHEY, CDR2 SMNVEV (reference sequence). This CDR3 has 13 residues. CDR3 bases: TGTGCCAGTAAAGGGGCGCTCAATCAGCCCCAGCATTTT. Amino acids: CASKGALNQPQHF.

The chain joins TRBV27 to TRBJ1-5; D ambiguous. Trimming pared 2 bases from V and 3 bases from J, leaving 5 bases between. CDR3 length: 13 residues. Looked up from germline, CDR1 is MNHEY and CDR2 is SMNVEV (reference sequence). CDR3 sequence: CASSLTNNQPQHF. The CDR3 nucleotides are TGTGCCAGCAGTTTAACTAACAATCAGCCCCAGCATTTT.

This clone was detected only once. This chain joins TRBV3-1 (or the pseudogene TRBV3-2) and TRBJ2-6; D may be TRBD1 (6 bases). CDR1 and CDR2 (germline): LGHDT, YNNKEL (reference sequence). CDR3 length: 17 amino acids. Trimming cost V 7 bases and J 0 bases, with 16 bases left between them. CDR3 sequence: CASTKTDSNSGANVLTF. The CDR3 DNA reads as TGTGCCAGCACCAAAACGGACAGTAACTCTGGGGCCAACGTCCTGACTTTC.

The genes are TRBV28 and TRBJ1-2, with a possible D match to TRBD1 (5 bases). Germline CDR1 and CDR2: MDHEN and SYDVKM. Trimming cost V 7 bases and J 8 bases, with 17 bases left between them. The length of the CDR3 is 13 residues. The chain's CDR3 is CASKGRANIGYTF. The CDR3 DNA is TGTGCCAGCAAGGGGAGGGCTAACATCGGCTACACCTTC.